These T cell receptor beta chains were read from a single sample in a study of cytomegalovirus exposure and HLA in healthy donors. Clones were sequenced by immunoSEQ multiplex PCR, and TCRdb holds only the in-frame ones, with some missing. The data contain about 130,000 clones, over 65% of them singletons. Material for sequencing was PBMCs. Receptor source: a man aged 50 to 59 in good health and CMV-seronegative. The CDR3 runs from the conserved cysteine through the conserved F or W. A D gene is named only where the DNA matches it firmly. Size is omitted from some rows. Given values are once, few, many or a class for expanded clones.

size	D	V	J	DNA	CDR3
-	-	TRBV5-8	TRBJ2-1	TGTGCCAGCAGCTTTTCGTACAATGAGCAGTTCTTC	CASSFSYNEQFF
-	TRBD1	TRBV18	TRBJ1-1	TGTGCCAGCTCACCAGCGGGACAGTACGCTGAAGCTTTCTTT	CASSPAGQYAEAFF
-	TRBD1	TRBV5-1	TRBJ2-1	TGCGCCAGCAGCTTGGAAAGGGACAGGCACAATGAGCAGTTCTTC	CASSLERDRHNEQFF
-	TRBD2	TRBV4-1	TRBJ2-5	TGCGCCAGCAGCCAAGATTCTAGCGGAGGCGAGACCCAGTACTTC	CASSQDSSGGETQYF
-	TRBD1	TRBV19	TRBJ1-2	TGTGCCAGTAGTGGGGACAGGGGGATGGGCTACACCTTC	CASSGDRGMGYTF
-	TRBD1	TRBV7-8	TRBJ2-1	TGTGCCAGCAGCACCCGACAGGGAAGGAGTGAGCAGTTCTTC	CASSTRQGRSEQFF
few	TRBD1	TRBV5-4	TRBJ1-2	TGTGCCAGCAGCCCATACAGGGGGGGTTATGGCTACACCTTC	CASSPYRGGYGYTF
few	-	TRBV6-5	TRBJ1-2	TGTGCCAGCAGGTTACAGGGTGGTGTGTCCCATGGCTACACCTTC	CASRLQGGVSHGYTF
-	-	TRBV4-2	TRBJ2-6	TGTGCCAGCAGCCAAGACTGGTGGTCAGCTGGGGCCAACGTCCTGACTTTC	CASSQDWWSAGANVLTF
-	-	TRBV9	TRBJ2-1	TGTGCCAGCAGCGTAGAGGGGACTGGCTACAATGAGCAGTTCTTC	CASSVEGTGYNEQFF
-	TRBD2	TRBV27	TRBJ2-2	TGTGCCAGCAGTCCCGGACTAGCGGTGAGAACCGGGGAGCTGTTTTTT	CASSPGLAVRTGELFF
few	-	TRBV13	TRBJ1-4	TGTGCCAGCAGTCCCCAGGGACTCAGAAAACTGTTTTTT	CASSPQGLRKLFF
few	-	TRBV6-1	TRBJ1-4	TGTGCCAGCAGCCAGGGAGGAGAAAAACTGTTTTTT	CASSQGGEKLFF
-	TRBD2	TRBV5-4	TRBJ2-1	TGTGCCAGCAGCACCAAAGCTAGCGGGGGGGGGCATGAGCAGTTCTTC	CASSTKASGGGHEQFF
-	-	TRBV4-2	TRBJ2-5	TGTGCCAGCAGCCTTAATCCCAGGGTCCAAGAGACCCAGTACTTC	CASSLNPRVQETQYF
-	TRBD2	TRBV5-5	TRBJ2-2	TGTGCCAGCCGAAACTCGGGAGGGTACACCGGGGAGCTGTTTTTT	CASRNSGGYTGELFF
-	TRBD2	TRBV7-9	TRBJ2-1	TGTGCCAGCAGCTTCTGGACTAGCGGGGGCACCTACAATGAGCAGTTCTTC	CASSFWTSGGTYNEQFF
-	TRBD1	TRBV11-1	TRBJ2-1	TGTGCCAGCAGCTCATCTAAGGACAGGGTGGGAAACAATGAGCAGTTCTTC	CASSSSKDRVGNNEQFF
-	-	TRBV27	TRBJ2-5	TGTGCCAGCAGTTTTACCCGGGACCAAGAGACCCAGTACTTC	CASSFTRDQETQYF
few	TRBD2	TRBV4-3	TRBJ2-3	TGCGCCAGCAGCCAGAGCGGGGGTAGGACAGATACGCAGTATTTT	CASSQSGGRTDTQYF
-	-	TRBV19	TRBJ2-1	TGTGCCAGTAGTATAGGTTGGAGAGATGAGCAGTTCTTC	CASSIGWRDEQFF
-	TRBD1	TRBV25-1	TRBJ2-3	TGTGCCAGCAGACGGGACAGGGGAACAGATACGCAGTATTTT	CASRRDRGTDTQYF
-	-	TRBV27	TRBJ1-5	TGTGCCAGCAGTGTAGACAAGGGGCAGCCCCAGCATTTT	CASSVDKGQPQHF
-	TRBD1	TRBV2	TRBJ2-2	TGTGCCAGCCCGAGAGACAGGGGAAACACCGGGGAGCTGTTTTTT	CASPRDRGNTGELFF
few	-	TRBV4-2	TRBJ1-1	TGTGCCAGCAGTCCATTATCGGGACACAACACTGAAGCTTTCTTT	CASSPLSGHNTEAFF